These 12 T cell receptor beta chains came from one sample sequenced in a study of blood T cell repertoires in COVID-19. Clones were read by immunoSEQ multiplex PCR, and TCRdb kept only the in-frame ones, dropping some. The data hold fewer than 45,000 clones, with less than 90% observed a single time. The sequenced sample was peripheral blood. The receptors originated from a man aged 55 to 70 with COVID-19, enrolled during active disease.

The gene calls are TRBV5-4 and TRBJ2-7, with TRBD2 matching over 9 bases. V lost 4 bases and J lost 2; bases outside the gene matches: 4. The germline V gene encodes CDR1 SGHNT and CDR2 YYREEE (reference sequence). CDR3 length: 14 residues. The CDR3 DNA sequence: TGTGCCAGCAGCCCGACTAGCGGCCCCTACGAGCAGTACTTC. This translates into CASSPTSGPYEQYF.

This clone rates as medium-sized. The chain combines TRBV3-1 (or the pseudogene TRBV3-2) with TRBJ1-2; D may be TRBD1 (5 bases). Germline V gene sequence: CDR1 LGHDT, CDR2 YNNKEL (reference sequence). Trimming cost V 1 base and J 4 bases, with 13 bases left between them. CDR3 length: 15 amino acids. DNA of the CDR3: TGTGCCAGCAGCCAAGGAGCTAGGACAAGCTATGGCTACACCTTC. Residues: CASSQGARTSYGYTF.

The V and J genes are TRBV27 and TRBJ2-5; TRBD1 might be the D (6 bases). CDR1 is MNHEY, CDR2 SMNVEV, per germline (reference sequence). Trimming removed 5 bases from V and 1 base from J, with 17 bases in between. CDR3 size: 16 residues. The CDR3 loop is CASSPGQWPLQETQYF. DNA of the CDR3: TGTGCCAGCAGTCCGGGACAATGGCCACTCCAAGAGACCCAGTACTTC.

CDR3 in DNA: TGTGCCAGCAGGCCTTCCGGCGGGGGACAAGAGACCCAGTACTTC. Residues: CASRPSGGGQETQYF. V usage is TRBV6-2 or TRBV6-3 and J usage is TRBJ2-5; TRBD2 aligns across 7 bases. This CDR3 is built from 15 residues. The germline gives CDR1 MNHEY, CDR2 SVGEGT. The J segment lost 2 bases and the V segment lost 6 bases, leaving 9 bases of the junction unmatched.

The chain carries TRBV27 and TRBJ1-4; tentatively, D is TRBD1 (5 bases). V was clipped by 4 bases and J by 7 bases, with 10 bases between them. Germline V lookup: CDR1 MNHEY, CDR2 SMNVEV (reference sequence). CDR3 size: 13 residues. CDR3 amino acids: CASSSAGGEKLFF. In DNA form, the CDR3 reads TGTGCCAGCAGTTCCGCCGGGGGTGAAAAACTGTTTTTT.

The rearrangement links TRBV28 to TRBJ1-1; no reliable D call. CDR1 and CDR2 from the germline V gene are MDHEN and SYDVKM. This CDR3 has 15 amino acids. Between the trimmed V and J ends, which lost 5 bases and 0 bases, there was a span of 13 bases. CDR3 sequence (DNA): TGTGCCAGCAGTCCCCATGCACTCATGAACACTGAAGCTTTCTTT. It encodes CASSPHALMNTEAFF.

The chain has TRBV6-5 and TRBJ1-1; 7 nucleotides match TRBD1. Germline CDR1 MNHEY, CDR2 SVGAGI. The CDR3 has 13 residues. Trimming at V came to 5 bases and at J to 8 bases, leaving 8 bases not matched to a gene. CDR3 nucleotides: TGTGCCAGCAGTCCACGCCGGGACAGAGAAGCTTTCTTT. This sequence encodes CASSPRRDREAFF.

This sequence joins TRBV24-1 and TRBJ2-1, with TRBD1 matching over 12 bases. The trim removed 2 bases at V and 7 bases at J, leaving 5 bases unmatched. The length of the CDR3 is 16 residues. The germline V gene encodes CDR1 KGHDR and CDR2 SFDVKD. As DNA, the CDR3 is TGTGCCACCAGTGATTCTCCGGGACAGGGGGCGAATGAGCAGTTCTTC. Translation gives CATSDSPGQGANEQFF.

The V call is TRBV2, the J call TRBJ1-2; maybe TRBD1 (5 bases). V lost 5 bases to trimming and J lost 4 bases, with 20 bases between them. Germline lookup yields CDR1 SNHLY and CDR2 FYNNEI. The CDR3 loop spans 16 amino acids. The CDR3 sequence is CASSSKRTSPLYGYTF. CDR3 sequence (DNA): TGTGCCAGCAGTTCGAAACGGACATCTCCACTCTATGGCTACACCTTC.

The count of this clone is one. The chain employs TRBV27 and TRBJ1-5, with TRBD1 matching 8 bases. The germline V gene encodes CDR1 MNHEY and CDR2 SMNVEV (reference sequence). This CDR3 is built from 17 residues. V shed 5 bases and J 2 bases; nucleotides not matched to a gene: 11. The CDR3 here is CASSPSPAGGRNQPQHF. CDR3 nucleotides: TGTGCCAGCAGTCCGTCGCCGGCAGGGGGCCGCAATCAGCCCCAGCATTTT.

The V and J genes are TRBV2 and TRBJ2-1; 12 positions agree with TRBD2. V gave up 3 bases and J gave up 9 bases; unmatched junction bases: 9. The length of the CDR3 is 16 residues. Germline V CDR1 and CDR2: SNHLY, FYNNEI. The CDR3 is CASSELWTSGISEQFF. CDR3 coding DNA: TGTGCCAGCAGTGAGTTGTGGACTAGCGGGATAAGTGAGCAGTTCTTC.

The J gene is TRBJ2-4, the V gene TRBV3-1 (or the pseudogene TRBV3-2); D is unclear. The CDR3 is made up of 13 amino acids. V gave up 1 base and J gave up 13 bases, with 14 bases separating them. The germline V gene has CDR1 LGHDT and CDR2 YNNKEL (reference sequence). The CDR3 DNA reads TGTGCCAGCAGCCAAGCGGTGGAGCCAAACCAGTACTTC. It codes for CASSQAVEPNQYF.